This T cell receptor beta chain was captured by sequencing in a study of molecular identifiers for immune sequencing clone quantification. The wider study: Replicate RNA came from 20,000 or 100,000 naive CD8 cells and was split five ways, and four parts were sequenced.

Concerning this clonotype itself: One base away lies a much larger clone, so this may be a sequencing read error.

CDR1 is KGHDR and CDR2 is SFDVKD in the germline V gene. This CDR3 comprises 16 residues. TCRdb passed the PCR reads through MiXCR, listing each CDR3 protein once. The sample has 300,000 to 400,000 distinct CDR3 sequences, over 20% seen once. This chain joins TRBV24-1 and TRBJ2-2; a weak D match, TRBD2 (5 bases). Sequencing was done on a sample of naive CD8+ T cells from blood, with Jurkat cell RNA spiked in. Subset meaning: FACS-sorted CD8+CD4-CCR7+CD45RA+ naive T cells. The origin of this receptor is a human donor in good health. Some libraries in this study had Jurkat cell RNA spiked in. The CDR3 reads CATSDPTGSNTGELVF. The CDR3 coding sequence is TGTGCCACCAGTGATCCGACGGGGTCGAACACCGGGGAGCTGGTTTTT.